This passage covers 14 T cell receptor beta chains from one sample sequenced in a study of T cell responses to AZD1222 COVID-19 vaccine. Clones were read by immunoSEQ multiplex PCR, and TCRdb kept only the in-frame ones, dropping some. Of more than 150,000 clones in the sample, approximately 91% were seen once. Sequenced material: peripheral blood, taken 28 days after the second AZD1222 dose. These TCRs come from an adult who received the AZD1222 COVID-19 vaccine.

This chain connects TRBV10-3 to TRBJ2-1; D uncertain. The CDR3 is 15 amino acids. Deletions cut 4 bases from V and 7 bases from J, with 17 bases between. Germline V lookup: CDR1 ENHRY, CDR2 SYGVKD. This CDR3 reads CAISALEWGFNEQFF. The CDR3 DNA reads TGTGCCATCAGTGCGTTGGAATGGGGTTTTAATGAGCAGTTCTTC.

The rearrangement uses TRBV6-5 and TRBJ1-1; no clear D gene. V was trimmed by 2 bases and J by 1 base, leaving 14 bases between them. Germline V gene lookup returns CDR1 MNHEY and CDR2 SVGAGI. The CDR3 extends over 16 amino acids. The CDR3 region has the DNA TGTGCCAGCAGTTACGCAGGCCACCGGGAGAACACTGAAGCTTTCTTT. Translating gives CASSYAGHRENTEAFF.

In the case of this clone: At one end, the junction sequence differs from germline, possibly due to a read error. The chain links TRBV3-1 (or the pseudogene TRBV3-2) to TRBJ2-7; TRBD1 might be the D (5 bases). The CDR3 extends over 14 amino acids. The V gene's germline CDR1 is LGHDT and CDR2 YNNKEL (reference sequence). The CDR3 coding sequence is TGTGCCAGCAGCCAAAGGGGCCGCTCCCACGAGCAGTACTTC. As protein: CASSQRGRSHEQYF.

The chain combines TRBV28 with TRBJ2-7; 7 bases are shared with TRBD2. V was pared by 5 bases and J by 4 bases, with 2 bases of the junction left unmatched. Germline CDR1 is MDHEN and CDR2 is SYDVKM. The CDR3 sequence is 12 residues long. The CDR3 region is CASSGTIYEQYF. For the CDR3, the DNA is TGTGCCAGCAGTGGGACTATTTACGAGCAGTACTTC. The variable domain in full, with the rest retrieved from reference TRBV28 and TRBJ2-7, is DVKVTQSSRYLVKRTGEKVFLECVQDMDHENMFWYRQDPGLGLRLIYFSYDVKMKEKGDIPEGYSVSREKKERFSLILESASTNQTSMYLCASSGTIYEQYFGPGTRLTVT.

The chain uses TRBV12-3 or TRBV12-4 and TRBJ1-2, with D perhaps matching TRBD1 (5 bases). V shed 5 bases and J shed 6 bases, with 7 bases lying between them. The CDR3 has 11 amino acids. The CDR3 DNA sequence: TGTGCCAGCAGTAAGGGGCATGGCTACACCTTC. Its protein product is CASSKGHGYTF.

Comment on this clone: Other DNA variants within this sample encode the same CDR3. The genes are TRBV7-3 and TRBJ2-2, with D possibly TRBD2 on 5 matching bases. The germline gives CDR1 SGHTA, CDR2 FQGTGA. V gave up 0 bases and J gave up 0 bases, with 5 bases separating them. The CDR3 is made up of 15 amino acids. The CDR3 protein is CASSLTGANTGELFF. The CDR3 DNA follows: TGTGCCAGCAGCTTAACCGGGGCGAACACCGGGGAGCTGTTTTTT.

This clone was found a few times. V usage is TRBV7-6 and J usage is TRBJ1-1; D is unclear. Trimming shortened V by 0 bases and J by 0 bases, and 11 bases separated the two germline ends. In germline, CDR1 is SGHVS, CDR2 FNYEAQ. The CDR3 has 16 amino acids. CDR3 bases: TGTGCCAGCAGCTTAGCCCGTCCGGGGATGAACACTGAAGCTTTCTTT. Its protein is CASSLARPGMNTEAFF.

The chain recombines TRBV5-1 with TRBJ2-7; TRBD2 aligns across 11 bases. The junction had 13 bases not matched to a gene; V was cut back by 5 bases and J by 6 bases. This CDR3 has 16 amino acids. The germline V gene encodes CDR1 SGHRS and CDR2 YFSETQ. CDR3 in amino acids: CASSPDPTSGSSEQYF. Here the CDR3 DNA reads TGCGCCAGCAGTCCTGACCCTACTAGCGGGAGCTCCGAGCAGTACTTC.

V is TRBV5-1 and J is TRBJ1-2; D perhaps matches TRBD1 (5 bases). In germline, CDR1 is SGHRS, CDR2 YFSETQ. V lost 0 bases, J lost 4 bases, and 7 bases lay in between. CDR3 length equals 13 residues. As DNA, the CDR3 is TGCGCCAGCAGCTTGGGACAGAGCTATGGCTACACCTTC. Encoded protein: CASSLGQSYGYTF. Based on the CDR3 plus reference TRBV5-1 and TRBJ1-2, the full variable domain is KAGVTQTPRYLIKTRGQQVTLSCSPISGHRSVSWYQQTPGQGLQFLFEYFSETQRNKGNFPGRFSGRQFSNSRSEMNVSTLELGDSALYLCASSLGQSYGYTFGSGTRLTVV.

The rearrangement joins TRBV5-4 to TRBJ2-3, with 12 bases fitting TRBD2. Germline lookup yields CDR1 SGHNT and CDR2 YYREEE (reference sequence). CDR3 length equals 16 residues. V was clipped by 4 bases and J by 6 bases; unmatched bases: 9. This CDR3 reads CASSPSGRAGWDTQYF. The CDR3, as DNA: TGTGCCAGCAGCCCTAGCGGGAGGGCCGGATGGGATACGCAGTATTTT.

The V and J genes are TRBV6-5 and TRBJ2-3, with no clear D. Trimming took off 2 bases at V and 5 bases at J, with 2 bases between the two ends. Germline CDR1 MNHEY, CDR2 SVGAGI. The CDR3 extends over 11 amino acids. CDR3 sequence reads: CASSYGDTQYF. CDR3 coding DNA: TGTGCCAGCAGTTACGGAGATACGCAGTATTTT.

V and J are TRBV20-1 and TRBJ1-6; TRBD1 matches 7 bases. This CDR3 spans 11 amino acids. V shed 7 bases and J 7 bases; nucleotides not matched to a gene: 1. Germline-derived CDR1 and CDR2 are DFQATT and SNEGSKA (reference sequence). In DNA, the CDR3 is TGCAGTGTCAGGGGGAATTCACCCCTCCACTTT. It specifies CSVRGNSPLHF.

The DNA for the CDR3 is TGTGCCAGCTCACTAGTCGCCGGGACTGCAGGCGAAAAACTGTTTTTT. Translating gives CASSLVAGTAGEKLFF. V and J are TRBV18 and TRBJ1-4; D may be TRBD1 (5 bases). CDR1 and CDR2 from the germline V gene are KGHSH and LQKENI. The CDR3 sequence is 16 residues long. With 4 bases removed from V and 8 bases from J, the gap between germline ends came to 20 bases.

The V and J genes are TRBV5-1 and TRBJ1-2, with 8 bases aligning to TRBD1. With V trimmed by 3 bases and J by 2 bases, 12 bases remained unmatched. CDR1 is SGHRS, CDR2 YFSETQ, per germline. The CDR3 consists of 17 residues. The CDR3 nucleotides are TGCGCCAGCAGCTCCTCCCCTTCAGGGGGCGCAAACTATGGCTACACCTTC. Its translation: CASSSSPSGGANYGYTF. Full variable domain (outside the CDR3, taken from reference TRBV5-1 and TRBJ1-2): KAGVTQTPRYLIKTRGQQVTLSCSPISGHRSVSWYQQTPGQGLQFLFEYFSETQRNKGNFPGRFSGRQFSNSRSEMNVSTLELGDSALYLCASSSSPSGGANYGYTFGSGTRLTVV.